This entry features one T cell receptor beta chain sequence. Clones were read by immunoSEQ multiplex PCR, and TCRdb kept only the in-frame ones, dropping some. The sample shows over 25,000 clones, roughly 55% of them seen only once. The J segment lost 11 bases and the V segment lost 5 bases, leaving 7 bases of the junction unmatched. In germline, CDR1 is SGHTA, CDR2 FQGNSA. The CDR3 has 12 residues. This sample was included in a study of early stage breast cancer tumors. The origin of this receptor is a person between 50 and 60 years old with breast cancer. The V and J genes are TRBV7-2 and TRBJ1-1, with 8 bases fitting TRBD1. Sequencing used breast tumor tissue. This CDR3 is CASSLTGGRAFF. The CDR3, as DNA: TGTGCCAGCAGCCTCACAGGGGGGCGCGCTTTCTTT.